The clone carrying this TCR beta chain has just a few counts. The data are from a study of blood T cells in healthy people across ages. Study as a whole: About one barcoded TCR beta cDNA was captured per two T cells.

Caucasian individuals from Russia who were healthy and aged about 6 to 90 acted as donors. Together with a sample-barcoded 5' primer, a J-beta primer mix was included in a second PCR lasting 7 to 11 cycles. MiXCR, run by TCRdb on the 5' RACE reads, gives a single entry per CDR3 protein. This table holds around 1,500,000 distinct CDR3 sequences, roughly 28% found once. CDR1 and CDR2 (germline): LGHNA, YNFKEQ. The V segment lost 0 bases and the J segment 6 bases; nucleotides outside the gene matches: 3. The CDR3 consists of 15 residues. The rearrangement joins TRBV4-2 to TRBJ2-1, with TRBD1 identical over 9 bases. The source material was blood. The receptor's source is a woman aged 25 to 45 in good health. CDR3 region: CASSQDRGQGNEQFF. CDR3 bases: TGTGCCAGCAGCCAAGATCGGGGACAGGGCAATGAGCAGTTCTTC.